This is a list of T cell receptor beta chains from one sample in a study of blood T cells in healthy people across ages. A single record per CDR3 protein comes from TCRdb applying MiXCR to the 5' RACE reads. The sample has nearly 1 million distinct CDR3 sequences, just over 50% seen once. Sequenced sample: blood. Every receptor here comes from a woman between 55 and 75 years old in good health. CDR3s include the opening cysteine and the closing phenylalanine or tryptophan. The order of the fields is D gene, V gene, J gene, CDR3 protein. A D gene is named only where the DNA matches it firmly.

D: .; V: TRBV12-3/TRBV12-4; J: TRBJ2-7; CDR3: CASIRGDRRAYEQYF
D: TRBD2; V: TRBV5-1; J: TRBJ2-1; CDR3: CASSGGLAGFHNEQFF
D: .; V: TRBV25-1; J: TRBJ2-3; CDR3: CASSDLGFVETQYF
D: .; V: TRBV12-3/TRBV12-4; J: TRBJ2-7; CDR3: CASSPPLTYEQYF
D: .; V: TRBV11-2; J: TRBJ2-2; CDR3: CASSFFNSGGELFF
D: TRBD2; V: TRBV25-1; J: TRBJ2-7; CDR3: CASSARTSGAYEQYF
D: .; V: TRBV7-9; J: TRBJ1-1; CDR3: CASSLASRDIGAFF
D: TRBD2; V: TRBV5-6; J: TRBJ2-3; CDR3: CASSRGLGGTDTQYF
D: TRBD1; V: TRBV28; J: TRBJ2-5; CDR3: CASSLFDRDREETQYF
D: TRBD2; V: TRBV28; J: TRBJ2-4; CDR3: CASSLSWAGVNIQYF
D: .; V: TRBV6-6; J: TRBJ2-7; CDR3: CASSKGRTDYEQYF
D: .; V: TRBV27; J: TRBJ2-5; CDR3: CASSPHGTQYF
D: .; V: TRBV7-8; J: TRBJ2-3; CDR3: CASSSVDLWAEYNLQDTQYF
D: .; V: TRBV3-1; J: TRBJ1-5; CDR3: CASSQGILAGLQPQHF
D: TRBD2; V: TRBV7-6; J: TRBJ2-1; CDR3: CASSLTGGRVLEQFF
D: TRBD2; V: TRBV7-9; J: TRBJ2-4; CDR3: CASRVTSGSDIQYF
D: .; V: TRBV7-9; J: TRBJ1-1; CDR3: CASSRDTMNTEAFF
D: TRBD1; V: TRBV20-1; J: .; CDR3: CSARPTGTGIYEQYF
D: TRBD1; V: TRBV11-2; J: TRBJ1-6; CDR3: CATKGGQYNSPLHF
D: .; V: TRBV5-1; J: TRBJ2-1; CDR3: CASTQDTFYNEQFF
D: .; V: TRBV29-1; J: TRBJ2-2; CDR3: CSVDLLSPGELFF
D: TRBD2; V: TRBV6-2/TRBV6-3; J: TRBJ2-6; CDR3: CASSPGRQFLGRTGANVLTF
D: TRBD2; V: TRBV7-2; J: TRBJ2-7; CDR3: CASSSHAGDVYEQYF
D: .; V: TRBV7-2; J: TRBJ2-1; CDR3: CASSLGLSRYNEQFF
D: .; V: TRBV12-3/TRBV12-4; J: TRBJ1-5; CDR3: CVSSGQGHQPQHF
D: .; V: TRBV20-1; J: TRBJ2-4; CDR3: CSARDSWEKAKNIQYF
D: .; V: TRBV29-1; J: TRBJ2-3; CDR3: CSARASGGDTQYF
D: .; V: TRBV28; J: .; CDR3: CASSLGGTGETQYF
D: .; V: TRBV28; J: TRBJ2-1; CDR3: CASSLISFNEQFF
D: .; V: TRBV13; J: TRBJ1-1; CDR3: CASSLSDRMNTEAFF
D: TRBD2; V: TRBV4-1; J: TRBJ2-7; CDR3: CASGQLRLAGVQEQYF
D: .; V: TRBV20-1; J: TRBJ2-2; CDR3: CSARPLFGYAGELFF
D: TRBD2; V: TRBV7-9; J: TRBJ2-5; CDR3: CASSPPTATSGETQYF
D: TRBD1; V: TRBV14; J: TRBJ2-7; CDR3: CASSSGTGRSYEQYF
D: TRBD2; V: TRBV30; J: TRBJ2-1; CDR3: CAWSGSGTYNEQFF
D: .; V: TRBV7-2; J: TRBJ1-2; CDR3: CASSLAGGYTF
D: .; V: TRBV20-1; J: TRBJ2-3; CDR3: CSASRVGVTDTQYF
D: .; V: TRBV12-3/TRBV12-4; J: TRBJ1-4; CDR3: CASSPRDPGSEKLFF
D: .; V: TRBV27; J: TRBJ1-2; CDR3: CASRLGNRANYGYTF
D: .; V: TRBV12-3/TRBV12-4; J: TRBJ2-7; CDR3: CASSSPANSKQYF
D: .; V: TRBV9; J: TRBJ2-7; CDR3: CASSVGIGLYEQYF
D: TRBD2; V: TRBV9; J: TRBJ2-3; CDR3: CASSVSHEREGTDTQYF
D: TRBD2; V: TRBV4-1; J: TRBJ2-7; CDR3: CASRAAGRNEQYF
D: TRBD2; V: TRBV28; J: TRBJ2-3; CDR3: CASSPLGSGRADTQYF
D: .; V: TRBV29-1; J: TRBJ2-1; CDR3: CSVEDLGTSYNEQFF
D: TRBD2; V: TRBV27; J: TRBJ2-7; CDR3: CASWSRGIPYEQYF
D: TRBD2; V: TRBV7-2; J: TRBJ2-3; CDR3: CASSLLPGLGTDTQYF
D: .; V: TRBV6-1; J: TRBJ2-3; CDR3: CASSRSYGGTLSDTQYF
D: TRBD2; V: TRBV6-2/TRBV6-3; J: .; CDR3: CASTLGSGRSYEQYF
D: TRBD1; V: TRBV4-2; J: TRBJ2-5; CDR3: CASSQRQGEETQYF
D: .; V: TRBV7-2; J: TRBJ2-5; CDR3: CASRTNSGLYQETQYF
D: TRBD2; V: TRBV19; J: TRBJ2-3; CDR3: CASSIIPWLAELGGTDTQYF
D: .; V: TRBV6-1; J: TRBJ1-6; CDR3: CASSLLHPLGPTRDPLHF
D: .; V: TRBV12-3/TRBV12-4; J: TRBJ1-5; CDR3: CASSRTNKDGRNQPQHF